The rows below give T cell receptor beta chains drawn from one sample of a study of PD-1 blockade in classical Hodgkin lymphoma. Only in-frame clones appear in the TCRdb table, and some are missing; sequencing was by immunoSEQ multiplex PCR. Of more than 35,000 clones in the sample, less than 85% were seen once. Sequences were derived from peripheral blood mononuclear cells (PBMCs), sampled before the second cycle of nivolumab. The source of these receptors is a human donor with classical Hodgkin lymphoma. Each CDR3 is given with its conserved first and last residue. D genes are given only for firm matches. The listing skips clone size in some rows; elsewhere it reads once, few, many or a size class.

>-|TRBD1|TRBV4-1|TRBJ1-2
CASSSSTGVWGYTF
TGCGCCAGCAGCTCTTCGACAGGGGTTTGGGGCTACACCTTC
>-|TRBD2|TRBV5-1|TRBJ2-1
CASSSTSGGTYNEQFF
TGCGCCAGCAGTTCCACTAGCGGGGGCACCTACAATGAGCAGTTCTTC
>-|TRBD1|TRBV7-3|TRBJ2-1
CASSSAGQGYNEQFF
TGTGCCAGCAGCTCTGCGGGACAGGGTTACAATGAGCAGTTCTTC
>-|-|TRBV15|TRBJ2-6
CATSSRGTRDPREESGANVLTF
TGTGCCACCAGCTCTAGAGGTACCAGGGACCCCCGAGAAGAGTCTGGGGCCAACGTCCTGACTTTC
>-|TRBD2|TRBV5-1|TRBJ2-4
CASSLGLAGGSMKAKNIQYF
TGCGCCAGCAGCTTGGGACTAGCGGGGGGTTCTATGAAGGCCAAAAACATTCAGTACTTC
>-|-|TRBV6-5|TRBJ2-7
CASSTNWDAVYEQYF
TGTGCCAGCAGCACAAATTGGGACGCTGTCTACGAGCAGTACTTC
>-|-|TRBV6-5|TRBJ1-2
CASSSLGERLYGYTF
TGTGCCAGCAGTTCTTTGGGAGAAAGGCTCTATGGCTACACCTTC
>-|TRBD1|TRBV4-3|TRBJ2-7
CASSRGTGGEAYEQYF
TGCGCCAGCAGCCGAGGGACAGGGGGCGAAGCCTACGAGCAGTACTTC
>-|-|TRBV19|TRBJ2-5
CASSPYSDSQETQYF
TGTGCCAGTAGCCCATACTCGGACAGCCAAGAGACCCAGTACTTC
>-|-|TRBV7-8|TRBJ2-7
CASSLTYYVEQYF
TGTGCCAGCAGCTTGACCTACTACGTGGAGCAGTACTTC
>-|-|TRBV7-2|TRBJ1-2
CASSLETDFYTF
TGTGCCAGCAGCTTAGAGACAGATTTCTACACCTTC
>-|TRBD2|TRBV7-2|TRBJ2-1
CASSSSPEAGGPYNEQFF
TGTGCCAGCAGCTCATCCCCCGAAGCGGGGGGCCCGTACAATGAGCAGTTCTTC
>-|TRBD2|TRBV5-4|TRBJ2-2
CASSSLAGTTGELFF
TGTGCCAGCAGCTCGCTAGCGGGGACGACCGGGGAGCTGTTTTTT
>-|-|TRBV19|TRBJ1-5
CASGQEVNQPQHF
TGTGCCAGTGGCCAGGAGGTTAATCAGCCCCAGCATTTT
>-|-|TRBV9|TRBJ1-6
CASSPGGDSPLHF
TGTGCCAGCAGCCCCGGTGGGGATTCACCCCTCCACTTT
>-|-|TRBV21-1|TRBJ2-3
CASSPRSAAGSGDTQYF
TGTGCCAGCAGCCCCAGGTCGGCGGCCGGGAGTGGAGATACGCAGTATTTT
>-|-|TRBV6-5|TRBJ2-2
CASSYSKRATGELFF
TGTGCCAGCAGTTACTCGAAAAGGGCGACCGGGGAGCTGTTTTTT
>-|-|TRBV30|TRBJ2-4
CAWEDVLAKNIQYF
TGTGCCTGGGAGGACGTTCTAGCCAAAAACATTCAGTACTTC
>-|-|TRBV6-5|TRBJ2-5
CASRGAGMETQYF
TGTGCCAGCAGGGGGGCAGGGATGGAGACCCAGTACTTC
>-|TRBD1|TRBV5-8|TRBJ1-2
CASSLTGVYGYTF
TGTGCCAGCAGCTTGACAGGGGTCTATGGCTACACCTTC
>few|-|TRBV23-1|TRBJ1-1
CASSPCGVNTEAFF
TGCGCCAGCAGTCCGTGTGGGGTTAACACTGAAGCTTTCTTT
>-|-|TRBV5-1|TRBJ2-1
CASSADPQSSYNEQFF
TGCGCCAGCAGCGCGGATCCCCAGAGCTCCTACAATGAGCAGTTCTTC
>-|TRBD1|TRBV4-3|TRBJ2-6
CASSLSDRVAGANVLTF
TGCGCCAGCAGCCTTTCGGACAGGGTGGCTGGGGCCAACGTCCTGACTTTC
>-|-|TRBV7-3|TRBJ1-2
CASSPPAGDGGYTF
TGTGCCAGCAGCCCCCCCGCAGGGGATGGTGGCTACACCTTC
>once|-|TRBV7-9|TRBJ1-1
CASSVRWEGEAFF
TGTGCCAGCAGCGTCCGGTGGGAAGGTGAAGCTTTCTTT
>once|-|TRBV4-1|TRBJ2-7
CASSQDSEYEQYF
TGCGCCAGCAGCCAAGATAGCGAGTACGAGCAGTACTTC
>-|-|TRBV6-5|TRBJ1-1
CASSTQQGRTEAFF
TGTGCCAGCAGTACCCAACAGGGAAGGACTGAAGCTTTCTTT
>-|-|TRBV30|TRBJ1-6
CAWSVRAGPRHNSPLHF
TGTGCCTGGAGTGTAAGGGCGGGGCCAAGACATAATTCACCCCTCCACTTT
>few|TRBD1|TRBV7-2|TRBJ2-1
CASSLEYVQGDNEQFF
TGTGCCAGCAGCTTAGAATACGTTCAGGGGGACAATGAGCAGTTCTTC
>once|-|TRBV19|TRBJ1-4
CASSIDLGTGKLFF
TGTGCCAGTAGTATAGATCTCGGGACCGGGAAACTGTTTTTT
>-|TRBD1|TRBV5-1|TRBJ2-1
CASTPFGDRSYNEQFF
TGCGCCAGCACGCCGTTTGGGGACAGATCCTACAATGAGCAGTTCTTC
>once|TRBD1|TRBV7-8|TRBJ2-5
CASSNRGPEGTQYF
TGTGCCAGCAGCAACAGGGGGCCTGAGGGGACCCAGTACTTC
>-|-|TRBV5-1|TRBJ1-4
CASSNGRGNLGEKLFF
TGCGCCAGCAGCAACGGAAGGGGGAACCTGGGTGAAAAACTGTTTTTT
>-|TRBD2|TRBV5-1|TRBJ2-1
CASSAGLAGGEQFF
TGCGCCAGCAGCGCGGGACTAGCGGGGGGTGAGCAGTTCTTC
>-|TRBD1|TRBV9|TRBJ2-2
CASSASRQGEYTGELFF
TGTGCCAGCAGCGCCTCAAGACAGGGGGAGTACACCGGGGAGCTGTTTTTT
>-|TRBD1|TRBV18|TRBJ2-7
CASSPGQLEQYF
TGTGCCAGCTCACCGGGACAGCTCGAGCAGTACTTC